These 30 T cell receptor beta chains came from one sample sequenced in a study of blood T cell repertoires in COVID-19. Some clones are missing from TCRdb's copy, which holds only in-frame ones; the method was immunoSEQ multiplex PCR. This sample has 230,000 or so clones, with about 79% found just once. The sequencing input was peripheral blood. These receptor sequences come from a man in his forties who had recovered from COVID-19.

This rearrangement joins TRBV5-4 to TRBJ2-7; no firm D call. V lost 5 bases, J lost 2 bases, and 14 bases lay in between. This CDR3 is built from 14 residues. Germline assignment: CDR1 SGHNT and CDR2 YYREEE (reference sequence). Here the CDR3 reads CASRALEAPYEQYF. CDR3 nucleotides: TGTGCCAGCAGAGCCCTAGAGGCGCCCTACGAGCAGTACTTC.

The chain is built from TRBV27 and TRBJ1-4; D perhaps matches TRBD1 (6 bases). Deletions cut 5 bases from V and 9 bases from J, with 16 bases between. Per germline, CDR1 MNHEY and CDR2 SMNVEV (reference sequence). The CDR3 is made up of 14 amino acids. CDR3 nucleotide sequence: TGTGCCAGCAGTACGATCAGGGGAGGGAAAAAACTGTTTTTT. Translation: CASSTIRGGKKLFF.

The V and J genes are TRBV4-3 and TRBJ2-3, with 9 bases matching TRBD2. The CDR3 has 15 residues. With V trimmed by 2 bases and J by 9 bases, 9 bases remained unmatched. Looked up from germline, CDR1 is LGHNA and CDR2 is YSLEER. CDR3 coding DNA: TGCGCCAGCAGCCAACTGGCGGGGGGGCCGATAACGCAGTATTTT. This gives the protein CASSQLAGGPITQYF.

CDR3 loop: CASSARQGGNEQFF. The CDR3 DNA sequence: TGTGCCAGCAGCGCCCGACAGGGTGGTAATGAGCAGTTCTTC. The gene calls are TRBV7-9 and TRBJ2-1; 7 bases line up with TRBD1. The germline V gene encodes CDR1 SEHNR and CDR2 FQNEAQ (reference sequence). The CDR3 sequence is 14 residues long. V was clipped by 5 bases and J by 7 bases; unmatched bases: 8.

The V and J genes are TRBV6-6 and TRBJ1-2; possible D gene TRBD1, 6 bases. Per the germline V gene, CDR1 is MNHNY and CDR2 is SVGAGI (reference sequence). V was pared by 4 bases and J by 2 bases, with 11 bases between. CDR3 length: 14 residues. The CDR3 loop reads CASSSPDRNYGYTF. As DNA, the CDR3 is TGTGCCAGCAGTTCCCCGGACAGAAACTATGGCTACACCTTC.

This clone has more than one count but fewer than ten. The chain is built from TRBV5-4 and TRBJ1-4; TRBD1 aligns across 9 bases. The CDR3 totals 20 residues. The J segment lost 5 bases and the V segment lost 3 bases, leaving 20 bases of the junction unmatched. Per the germline V gene, CDR1 is SGHNT and CDR2 is YYREEE (reference sequence). The CDR3 coding sequence is TGTGCCAGCAGCTCCCGGGACAGGGTCTTAGATCCCACGGAAAATGAAAAACTGTTTTTT. Amino acid sequence: CASSSRDRVLDPTENEKLFF.

The V and J genes are TRBV10-1 and TRBJ1-1; unclear D gene. Looked up from germline, CDR1 is WNHNN and CDR2 is SYGVQD (reference sequence). CDR3 length: 15 residues. The V gene lost 0 bases and the J gene lost 0 bases, with 8 bases spanning the gap. CDR3 in DNA: TGCGCCAGCAGTGAGTCGGCATTCCTGAACACTGAAGCTTTCTTT. It is translated as CASSESAFLNTEAFF.

The gene calls are TRBV10-2 and TRBJ1-1, with D hard to call. The V end lost 4 bases, the J end lost 1 base, and 7 bases lay between the germline ends. This CDR3 is built from 13 residues. Germline values: CDR1 WSHSY, CDR2 SAAADI. The CDR3 spells CASSAGANTEAFF. The CDR3, as DNA: TGCGCCAGCAGTGCAGGCGCGAACACTGAAGCTTTCTTT.

The V and J genes are TRBV12-3 or TRBV12-4 and TRBJ2-2; weak D call: TRBD1 (6 bases). The CDR3 covers 13 residues. V was shortened by 9 bases and J by 4 bases, with 12 bases between the two germline ends. CDR3 sequence reads: CASPRDITGELFF. CDR3 in DNA: TGTGCCAGTCCTCGGGACATCACCGGGGAGCTGTTTTTT.

This chain connects TRBV7-2 to TRBJ2-3, with 9 bases matching TRBD1. The germline gives CDR1 SGHTA, CDR2 FQGNSA. V was clipped by 5 bases and J by 4 bases; unmatched bases: 4. CDR3 length equals 14 residues. CDR3: CASSLRTGADTQYF. The CDR3, as DNA: TGTGCCAGCAGCCTAAGGACAGGGGCAGATACGCAGTATTTT.

The chain combines TRBV3-1 (or the pseudogene TRBV3-2) with TRBJ2-1, with TRBD2 identical over 8 bases. The CDR3 is made up of 14 amino acids. Trimming at V came to 4 bases and at J to 5 bases, leaving 4 bases not matched to a gene. Germline loops: CDR1 LGHDT, CDR2 YNNKEL (reference sequence). CDR3 bases: TGTGCCAGCAGCCCGGGGACTAGGAACAATGAGCAGTTCTTC. Its protein product is CASSPGTRNNEQFF.

The chain has TRBV5-1 and TRBJ2-2; D ambiguous. CDR1 and CDR2 from the germline V gene are SGHRS and YFSETQ. V was trimmed by 2 bases and J by 3 bases, leaving 11 bases between them. There are 15 residues in the CDR3. CDR3 in amino acids: CASSLFRQDTGELFF. CDR3 nucleotides: TGCGCCAGCAGCTTATTCCGCCAGGACACCGGGGAGCTGTTTTTT.

V usage is TRBV30 and J usage is TRBJ1-5, with 10 bases lining up with TRBD1. CDR1 and CDR2 (germline): GTSNPN, SVGIG (reference sequence). Trimming removed 2 bases from V and 9 bases from J; junction bases left unmatched: 7. The CDR3 has 14 residues. The CDR3 loop reads CAWSPDRGQGPQHF. In DNA, the CDR3 is TGTGCCTGGAGTCCAGACAGGGGGCAGGGGCCCCAGCATTTT.

The J gene is TRBJ1-1, the V gene TRBV7-8; no reliable D call. Trimming stripped 3 bases from V and 7 bases from J, with 21 bases between. This CDR3 spans 16 amino acids. Per the germline V gene, CDR1 is SGHVS and CDR2 is FQNEAQ. CDR3: CASSFGRGLVIDEAFF. CDR3 sequence (DNA): TGTGCCAGCAGCTTCGGGCGAGGGTTAGTGATTGATGAAGCTTTCTTT. The full variable domain, its missing parts supplied by reference TRBV7-8 and TRBJ1-1, is GAGVSQSPRYKVAKRGQDVALRCDPISGHVSLFWYQQALGQGPEFLTYFQNEAQLDKSGLPSDRFFAERPEGSVSTLKIQRTQQEDSAVYLCASSFGRGLVIDEAFFGQGTRLTVV.

This chain uses TRBV30 with TRBJ2-5; possible D gene TRBD1, 5 bases. This CDR3 spans 15 amino acids. Germline V lookup: CDR1 GTSNPN, CDR2 SVGIG (reference sequence). V lost 3 bases and J lost 9, with 23 bases in between. CDR3 amino acids: CAWRTGPQRQGAQYF. DNA for the CDR3: TGTGCCTGGAGGACCGGGCCCCAGAGACAAGGGGCCCAGTACTTC. Variable domain in full (rest from reference TRBV30 and TRBJ2-5): SQTIHQWPATLVQPVGSPLSLECTVEGTSNPNLYWYRQAAGRGLQLLFYSVGIGQISSEVPQNLSASRPQDRQFILSSKKLLLSDSGFYLCAWRTGPQRQGAQYFGPGTRLLVL.

The chain is built from TRBV5-1 and TRBJ2-3; the match to TRBD2 covers 10 bases. CDR3 length: 16 amino acids. V shed 1 base and J 5 bases; nucleotides not matched to a gene: 7. The germline V gene has CDR1 SGHRS and CDR2 YFSETQ. The CDR3 sequence is CASSLFSGGLEDTQYF. The CDR3, as DNA: TGCGCCAGCAGCTTGTTTAGCGGGGGGCTGGAAGATACGCAGTATTTT.

The chain couples TRBV10-3 to TRBJ1-6, with D possibly TRBD1 on 5 matching bases. This CDR3 has 16 residues. Trimming removed 4 bases at V and 1 base at J, with 11 bases between. CDR1 ENHRY and CDR2 SYGVKD come from the germline V gene. CDR3 sequence: CAISAQGGSYNSPLHF. The CDR3 DNA reads TGTGCCATCAGTGCCCAGGGTGGGTCCTATAATTCACCCCTCCACTTT.

The chain is built from TRBV2 and TRBJ2-2; 8 bases are shared with TRBD1. J lost 2 bases, V lost 6 bases, and 11 bases had no gene match. CDR1 SNHLY and CDR2 FYNNEI come from the germline V gene. The CDR3 has 17 residues. DNA for the CDR3: TGTGCCAGCAGAGTCCAGGGGGCCCAAAGAAACACCGGGGAGCTGTTTTTT. Translated: CASRVQGAQRNTGELFF.

The V gene is TRBV6-2 or TRBV6-3, the J gene TRBJ2-3, with TRBD2 as a possible D gene (5 bases). The CDR3 has 15 residues. Germline V gene data show CDR1 as MNHEY and CDR2 as SVGEGT. Trimming pared 5 bases from V and 0 bases from J, leaving 12 bases between. This CDR3 is CASSTRRESTDTQYF. CDR3 sequence (DNA): TGTGCCAGCAGTACCCGTAGGGAGAGCACAGATACGCAGTATTTT.

This chain joins TRBV19 and TRBJ1-2; 10 bases line up with TRBD1. CDR1 and CDR2 (germline): LNHDA, SQIVND (reference sequence). The V gene end was trimmed by 5 bases and the J gene end by 4 bases; junction bases not matched to a gene: 7. The CDR3 is 15 residues long. The DNA for the CDR3 is TGTGCCAGTAGTGTTGGGACAGGGGTTGCCTATGGCTACACCTTC. This sequence encodes CASSVGTGVAYGYTF.

The V gene is TRBV28, the J gene TRBJ1-5; weak D call: TRBD1 (6 bases). CDR3 length equals 14 residues. V lost 8 bases and J 2 bases, leaving 13 bases between the germline ends. The germline CDR1 and CDR2 sequences are MDHEN and SYDVKM. The CDR3 DNA follows: TGTGCCAGCCACGGGGGGGCTGGCAATCAGCCCCAGCATTTT. This sequence encodes CASHGGAGNQPQHF.

The chain is built from TRBV2 and TRBJ2-2; 9 nucleotides match TRBD1. V lost 5 bases to trimming and J lost 4 bases; unmatched junction nucleotides: 5. Germline V gives CDR1 SNHLY, CDR2 FYNNEI. This CDR3 has 15 residues. This chain's CDR3 is CASSLDRGSTGELFF. The DNA of the CDR3 is TGTGCCAGCAGTCTTGACAGGGGGTCCACCGGGGAGCTGTTTTTT. The full variable domain, in which reference TRBV2 and TRBJ2-2 provide the parts outside the CDR3, is EPEVTQTPSHQVTQMGQEVILRCVPISNHLYFYWYRQILGQKVEFLVSFYNNEISEKSEIFDDQFSVERPDGSNFTLKIRSTKLEDSAMYFCASSLDRGSTGELFFGEGSRLTVL.

The chain employs TRBV6-5 and TRBJ1-1; D might be TRBD1 (6 bases). This CDR3 is built from 16 residues. Looked up from germline, CDR1 is MNHEY and CDR2 is SVGAGI. V was cut by 1 base and J by 2 bases, with 14 bases left in between. CDR3 in amino acids: CASSYFPGGGNTEAFF. CDR3 DNA sequence: TGTGCCAGCAGTTACTTCCCCGGCGGGGGCAACACTGAAGCTTTCTTT.

The V call is TRBV19, the J call TRBJ1-4; 7 bases match TRBD1. This CDR3 is built from 18 residues. J lost 5 bases, V lost 5 bases, and 17 bases had no gene match. CDR1 and CDR2 from the germline V gene are LNHDA and SQIVND (reference sequence). CDR3 sequence (DNA): TGTGCCAGTAGTCGTACTCGACCCGGACAGGACCGAAATGAAAAACTGTTTTTT. This sequence encodes CASSRTRPGQDRNEKLFF.

This clone occurred a few times. This sample includes further DNA sequences coding for the same CDR3. The V gene is TRBV11-2, the J gene TRBJ2-2; 7 bases are shared with TRBD2. The CDR3 consists of 15 residues. Unmatched junction bases numbered 3, after V lost 0 bases and J lost 5 bases. Germline V gene lookup returns CDR1 SGHAT and CDR2 FQNNGV. The CDR3 coding sequence is TGTGCCAGCAGCTTAGATGGAGCGGGGACCGGGGAGCTGTTTTTT. Translation gives CASSLDGAGTGELFF.

This chain joins TRBV28 and TRBJ1-1; D is possibly TRBD1 (5 bases). From germline, CDR1 is MDHEN and CDR2 SYDVKM. V was pared by 4 bases and J by 4 bases, with 16 bases between. This CDR3 spans 15 amino acids. The CDR3 DNA is TGTGCCAGCAGTTATAGGGGAACGGTCCCCACTGAAGCTTTCTTT. Protein product: CASSYRGTVPTEAFF.

For this clone: In the same sample, other DNA sequences code for this CDR3. The chain joins TRBV5-1 to TRBJ2-7; maybe TRBD2 (6 bases). Trimming stripped 0 bases from V and 0 bases from J, with 10 bases between. The CDR3 totals 15 residues. The germline V gene has CDR1 SGHRS and CDR2 YFSETQ. CDR3 amino acids: CASSLGGGDSYEQYF. The DNA of the CDR3 is TGCGCCAGCAGCTTGGGGGGAGGTGACTCCTACGAGCAGTACTTC.

This chain connects TRBV6-5 to TRBJ1-1, with 8 bases lining up with TRBD1. J lost 5 bases, V lost 5 bases, and 1 base had no gene match. Germline V gene sequence: CDR1 MNHEY, CDR2 SVGAGI. The CDR3 covers 12 residues. Written as DNA, the CDR3 is TGTGCCAGCAGTACAGGGGGGACTGAAGCTTTCTTT. The encoded protein is CASSTGGTEAFF.

The sample holds many counts of this clone. CDR3 protein: CASSLGPSYYGYTF. In DNA, the CDR3 is TGTGCCAGCAGCTTAGGCCCATCCTATTATGGCTACACCTTC. The chain employs TRBV7-9 and TRBJ1-2; D gene unclear. The CDR3 covers 14 residues. The V gene's germline CDR1 is SEHNR and CDR2 FQNEAQ (reference sequence). Trimming removed 1 base at V and 5 bases at J, with 11 bases between.

This clone was detected only a few times. V and J are TRBV19 and TRBJ1-4; 10 nucleotides line up with TRBD1. There are 17 residues in the CDR3. Germline V lookup: CDR1 LNHDA, CDR2 SQIVND (reference sequence). V dropped 6 bases and J dropped 4; count of bases not matched to a gene: 11. CDR3 protein: CASRTDHRTGGNEKLFF. The CDR3 coding sequence is TGTGCCAGTAGGACTGACCATCGGACAGGGGGTAATGAAAAACTGTTTTTT.